Included here is one TCR beta chain sequence, with context. Its antigen is unidentified. The data were produced by immunoSEQ multiplex PCR, yet TCRdb's version contains in-frame clones alone and is incomplete. The sample carries 85,000 to 130,000 clones, more than 85% recorded once. This record comes from a study of T cell responses to AZD1222 COVID-19 vaccine. The study's findings and limits: Repertoires were obtained only post-peak T cell response.

The source material was peripheral blood, sampled on day 0 of AZD1222 vaccination. This clonotype was sampled from an adult in good health.

The DNA of the CDR3 is TGTGCCAGCAGTCAAACCCTAGCGACCCAAGAGACCCAGTACTTC. The encoded protein is CASSQTLATQETQYF. The V gene is TRBV27, the J gene TRBJ2-5, with TRBD2 as a possible D gene (6 bases). The CDR3 sequence is 15 residues long. Trimming left V 5 bases short and J 1 base short, with 14 bases between. CDR1 and CDR2 from the germline V gene are MNHEY and SMNVEV (reference sequence).